The 21 T cell receptor beta chains presented below share a single source sample, sequenced in a study of vaccination effects on CD4 cells after COVID-19. No antigen is known for these receptors. Sequencing in the ViraFEST assay came after antigen-specific CD4+ T cells had been expanded with viral peptide pools, which were used to stimulate PBMC. CD4+ T cell isolation took place after 10 days of culture. This person caught SARS-CoV-2 sometime from March to December 2020, and PCR testing confirmed the infection. TCRdb's copy holds only in-frame clones and misses some; the assay was immunoSEQ multiplex PCR. Seen here are about 45,000 clones, about three quarters observed once, and the top ten hold 25% to 35%. The source was CD4+ T cells from PBMCs cultured with a peptide pool, collected before COVID-19 vaccination. These receptors were obtained from a human donor who had a prior SARS-CoV-2 infection.

The chain employs TRBV18 and TRBJ2-1; 7 bases are shared with TRBD2. Germline V gene data show CDR1 as KGHSH and CDR2 as LQKENI. Losses at the gene ends were 5 bases for V and 5 bases for J; bases not matched to a gene: 3. The length of the CDR3 is 13 residues. CDR3 nucleotide sequence: TGTGCCAGCTCATCCGGGACTAACAATGAGCAGTTCTTC. Protein sequence: CASSSGTNNEQFF.

This clone has more than one count but fewer than ten. This chain links TRBV11-3 with TRBJ2-1, with 9 bases matching TRBD2. Per the germline V gene, CDR1 is SGHNT and CDR2 is YENEEA. The V segment lost 5 bases and the J segment 0 bases; nucleotides outside the gene matches: 8. This CDR3 is 17 amino acids long. In DNA, the CDR3 is TGTGCCAGCAGCCTACTTAGCGGGGGCAGCTCCTACAATGAGCAGTTCTTC. Protein product: CASSLLSGGSSYNEQFF.

This clone was seen more than once but under ten times. This chain joins TRBV7-9 and TRBJ1-1; a possible D gene is TRBD1 (5 bases). The V and J ends lost 1 base and 4 bases respectively, with 7 bases between them. Germline V gene data show CDR1 as SEHNR and CDR2 as FQNEAQ (reference sequence). The CDR3 is 13 amino acids. Here the CDR3 reads CASSLGQGTEAFF. The CDR3 DNA is TGTGCCAGCAGCTTAGGCCAGGGCACTGAAGCTTTCTTT.

The chain combines TRBV4-1 with TRBJ2-3; a possible D gene is TRBD1 (5 bases). V was cut by 6 bases and J by 0 bases, with 16 bases left in between. Germline CDR1 and CDR2: MGHRA and YSYEKL. The CDR3 is made up of 16 amino acids. The CDR3 loop reads CASRRQQPASTDTQYF. In nucleotides, the CDR3 is TGCGCCAGCAGACGACAGCAGCCCGCCAGCACAGATACGCAGTATTTT.

This chain links TRBV12-5 with TRBJ2-1; 11 bases agree with TRBD2. Trimming at V came to 3 bases and at J to 7 bases, leaving 5 bases not matched to a gene. CDR3 length: 15 amino acids. Germline V gene data show CDR1 as LGHNT and CDR2 as FRNRAP. CDR3 nucleotides: TGTGCTAGTGGTTTTTGGCTAGCGGGAGGTAATGAGCAGTTCTTC. It translates to CASGFWLAGGNEQFF.

V usage is TRBV7-8 and J usage is TRBJ2-3; D may be TRBD2 (5 bases). The germline V and J ends were trimmed by 1 base and 3 bases, with 17 bases remaining between them. The CDR3 length is 17 residues. Germline values: CDR1 SGHVS, CDR2 FQNEAQ. The CDR3 nucleotides read TGTGCCAGCAGCTTAGGAGGGTGGGATCGGGGTACAGATACGCAGTATTTT. Amino acids: CASSLGGWDRGTDTQYF.

The chain uses TRBV3-1 (or the pseudogene TRBV3-2) and TRBJ2-5; the D gene could be TRBD1 or TRBD2 (6 bases each). The CDR3 covers 13 residues. Germline CDR1 and CDR2: LGHDT and YNNKEL (reference sequence). V was cut by 3 bases and J by 5 bases, with 10 bases left in between. CDR3 nucleotides: TGTGCCAGCAGCCAGCTAGGGGGGGAGACCCAGTACTTC. Its protein is CASSQLGGETQYF.

V is TRBV5-4 and J is TRBJ2-4; TRBD1 is a possible D gene (6 bases). V lost 2 bases and J lost 9, with 12 bases in between. CDR1 SGHNT and CDR2 YYREEE come from the germline V gene (reference sequence). This CDR3 is built from 13 residues. DNA of the CDR3: TGTGCCAGCAGCTTCTCTAGGGGGAGCATTCAGTACTTC. This gives the protein CASSFSRGSIQYF.

This clone appeared once. The CDR3 spells CASSYEISGANVLTF. CDR3 in DNA: TGTGCCAGCAGTTACGAGATATCTGGGGCCAACGTCCTGACTTTC. J is TRBJ2-6 and V is TRBV6-5, with D unresolved. Germline values: CDR1 MNHEY, CDR2 SVGAGI. The CDR3 length is 15 residues. The V end lost 2 bases, the J end lost 1 base, and 6 bases lay between the germline ends.

V usage is TRBV5-6 and J usage is TRBJ2-3; D is perhaps TRBD2 (6 bases). The CDR3 loop spans 15 amino acids. The germline V gene encodes CDR1 SGHDT and CDR2 YYEEEE. Trimming left V 0 bases short and J 0 bases short, with 8 bases between. CDR3: CASSLGDFSTDTQYF. DNA for the CDR3: TGTGCCAGCAGCTTGGGGGACTTTAGCACAGATACGCAGTATTTT. Based on the CDR3 plus reference TRBV5-6 and TRBJ2-3, the full variable domain is DAGVTQSPTHLIKTRGQQVTLRCSPKSGHDTVSWYQQALGQGPQFIFQYYEEEERQRGNFPDRFSGHQFPNYSSELNVNALLLGDSALYLCASSLGDFSTDTQYFGPGTRLTVL.

Concerning this clone: In the same sample, other DNA sequences code for this CDR3. The chain recombines TRBV12-3 or TRBV12-4 with TRBJ2-3, with D uncertain. This CDR3 region has 11 residues. V was clipped by 3 bases and J by 4 bases, with 2 bases between them. The CDR3 DNA sequence: TGTGCCAGCAGTTTGGCAGATACGCAGTATTTT. This translates into CASSLADTQYF.

A single count supports this clone. The chain links TRBV5-4 to TRBJ2-4; no reliable D call. Trimming stripped 4 bases from V and 0 bases from J, with 14 bases between. The CDR3 extends over 16 amino acids. Germline V gene sequence: CDR1 SGHNT, CDR2 YYREEE (reference sequence). CDR3 nucleotide sequence: TGTGCCAGCAGCAAAAAAGAAGACCTAGCCAAAAACATTCAGTACTTC. Its protein product is CASSKKEDLAKNIQYF.

This chain uses TRBV29-1 with TRBJ2-5; maybe TRBD2 (7 bases). Trimming took off 4 bases at V and 5 bases at J, with 14 bases between the two ends. This CDR3 region has 13 residues. Per germline, CDR1 SQVTM and CDR2 ANQGSEA. CDR3 residues: CSVGAGAEETQYF. The DNA for the CDR3 is TGCAGCGTTGGTGCGGGGGCGGAGGAGACCCAGTACTTC.

The chain recombines TRBV30 with TRBJ1-5; the D is unclear. CDR1 and CDR2 (germline): GTSNPN, SVGIG (reference sequence). V was clipped by 1 base and J by 7 bases, with 11 bases between them. The CDR3 sequence is 13 residues long. The CDR3 DNA reads TGTGCCTGGAGTGCTCGGACTGGGCAGCCCCAGCATTTT. Amino acids: CAWSARTGQPQHF.

This clone rates as medium-sized. CDR3 DNA sequence: TGTGCCAGCAGCTTATCAGGGGTCAGCAATCAGCCCCAGCATTTT. Translating gives CASSLSGVSNQPQHF. The chain recombines TRBV7-3 with TRBJ1-5; tentative D call: TRBD1 (6 bases). This CDR3 contains 15 residues. Germline values: CDR1 SGHTA, CDR2 FQGTGA. V lost 2 bases to trimming and J lost 1 base, with 9 bases between them.

The chain combines TRBV4-1 with TRBJ1-2, with D possibly matching TRBD1 (6 bases). CDR1 and CDR2 from the germline V gene are MGHRA and YSYEKL. The ends were cut back, 0 bases at V and 4 bases at J, with 15 bases in the middle. This CDR3 has 16 residues. The CDR3 loop reads CASSQDRSRGLYGYTF. CDR3 sequence (DNA): TGCGCCAGCAGCCAAGATCGTAGTCGGGGGCTCTATGGCTACACCTTC.

The CDR3 region is CASSLMRGAEAFF. Here the CDR3 DNA reads TGTGCCAGCAGCCTAATGCGGGGGGCTGAAGCTTTCTTT. The rearrangement uses TRBV12-3 or TRBV12-4 and TRBJ1-1, with D perhaps TRBD1 (5 bases). V gave up 6 bases and J gave up 6 bases, with 14 bases separating them. The CDR3 has 13 amino acids.

This rearrangement joins TRBV18 to TRBJ1-6, with a tentative D call TRBD1 (5 bases). The CDR3 has 19 amino acids. V lost 2 bases and J lost 7, with 24 bases in between. Germline loops: CDR1 KGHSH, CDR2 LQKENI. In DNA, the CDR3 is TGTGCCAGCTCACCAGCCCCCACTAAGGTGGGGGGAGGGAATTCACCCCTCCACTTT. Residues: CASSPAPTKVGGGNSPLHF.

This clone was recorded only once. This chain uses TRBV18 with TRBJ2-1, with 11 bases lining up with TRBD2. CDR1 and CDR2 (germline): KGHSH, LQKENI. The CDR3 runs 16 residues. Unmatched junction bases numbered 10, after V lost 5 bases and J lost 7 bases. CDR3: CASSGLSGRAINEQFF. The CDR3 nucleotides read TGTGCCAGCTCAGGACTTAGCGGGAGGGCCATAAATGAGCAGTTCTTC.

The rearrangement uses TRBV6-5 and TRBJ2-1, with TRBD1 as a possible D gene (6 bases). This CDR3 has 15 amino acids. The germline gives CDR1 MNHEY, CDR2 SVGAGI. Trimming left V 6 bases short and J 1 base short, with 13 bases between. Here the CDR3 reads CASSSQGLSYNEQFF. CDR3 coding DNA: TGTGCCAGCAGCTCACAGGGCCTTTCCTACAATGAGCAGTTCTTC.

The chain has TRBV5-1 and TRBJ2-5, with a weak D call TRBD2 (5 bases). Germline-derived CDR1 and CDR2 are SGHRS and YFSETQ. V lost 9 bases, J lost 5 bases, and 17 bases lay in between. The CDR3 extends over 13 amino acids. CDR3 residues: CATSAGVQETQYF. CDR3 DNA sequence: TGCGCCACCTCGGCCGGGGTTCAGGAGACCCAGTACTTC.